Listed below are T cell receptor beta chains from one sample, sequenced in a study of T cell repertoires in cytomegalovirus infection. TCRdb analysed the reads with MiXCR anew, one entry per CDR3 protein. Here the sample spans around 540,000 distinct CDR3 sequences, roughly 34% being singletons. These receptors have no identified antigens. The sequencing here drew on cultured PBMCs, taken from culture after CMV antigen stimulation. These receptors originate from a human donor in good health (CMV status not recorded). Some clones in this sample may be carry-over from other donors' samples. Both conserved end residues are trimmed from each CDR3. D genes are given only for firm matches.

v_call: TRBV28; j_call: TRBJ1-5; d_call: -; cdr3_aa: ASSSRQPQH
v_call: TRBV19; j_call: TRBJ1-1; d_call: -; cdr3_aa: ASRRAELGRTEAF
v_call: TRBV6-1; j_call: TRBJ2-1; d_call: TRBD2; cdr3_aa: ASSLGLVDEQF
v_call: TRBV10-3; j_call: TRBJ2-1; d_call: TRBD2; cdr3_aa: AISEGSGSGNEQF
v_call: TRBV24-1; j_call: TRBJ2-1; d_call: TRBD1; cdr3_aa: ATSGLGTGGNEQF
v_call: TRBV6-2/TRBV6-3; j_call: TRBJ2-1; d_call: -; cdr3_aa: ASRPIDANEQF
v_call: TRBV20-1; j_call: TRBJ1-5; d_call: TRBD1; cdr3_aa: SAREDRVMPQH
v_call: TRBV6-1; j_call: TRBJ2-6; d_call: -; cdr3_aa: ASIYLPGGANVLT
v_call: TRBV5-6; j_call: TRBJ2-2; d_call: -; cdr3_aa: ASSPLGGGTGELF
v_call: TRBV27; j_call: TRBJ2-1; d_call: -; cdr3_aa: ASSLYGTVRYNEQF
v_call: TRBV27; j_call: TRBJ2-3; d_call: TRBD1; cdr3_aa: ASTRQGVFGTDTQY
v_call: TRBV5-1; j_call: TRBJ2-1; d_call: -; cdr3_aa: ASRTEPRNEQF
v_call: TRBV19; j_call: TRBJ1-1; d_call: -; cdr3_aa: ASSRRQGSEAF
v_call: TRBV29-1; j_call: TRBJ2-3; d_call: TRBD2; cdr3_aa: SVDIAGDSADTQY
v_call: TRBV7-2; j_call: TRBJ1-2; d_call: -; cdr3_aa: ASSLTWTEANYGYT
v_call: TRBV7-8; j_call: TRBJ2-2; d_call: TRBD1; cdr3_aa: ASSLRSRRGLDTGELF
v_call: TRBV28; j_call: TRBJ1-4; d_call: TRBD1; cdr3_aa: ASSFLDRVEEKLF
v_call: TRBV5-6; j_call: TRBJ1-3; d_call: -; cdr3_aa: ASSSPGLNSGNTIY
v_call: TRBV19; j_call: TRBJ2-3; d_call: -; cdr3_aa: ASSTGRSADTQY
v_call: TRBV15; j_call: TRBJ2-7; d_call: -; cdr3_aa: ATSSRPPYEQY
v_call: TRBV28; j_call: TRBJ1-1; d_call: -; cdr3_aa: ASSLRGFRTEAF
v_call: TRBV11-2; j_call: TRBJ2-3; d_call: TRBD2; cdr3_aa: ASSDLAGVGDTQY
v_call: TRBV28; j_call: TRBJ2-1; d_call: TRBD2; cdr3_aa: ASSLEPLAGDNEQF
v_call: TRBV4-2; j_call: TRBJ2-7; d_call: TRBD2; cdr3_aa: ASSQDLGTSGTLYEQY
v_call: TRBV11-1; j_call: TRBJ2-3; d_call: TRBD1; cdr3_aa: ASSPNRGPADTQY
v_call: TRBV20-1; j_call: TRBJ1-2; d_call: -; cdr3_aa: SARGAEANYGYT
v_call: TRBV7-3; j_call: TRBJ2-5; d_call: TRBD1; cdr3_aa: ASSRGDSETQY
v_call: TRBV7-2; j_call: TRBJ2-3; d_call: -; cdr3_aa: ASSTRPTDTQY
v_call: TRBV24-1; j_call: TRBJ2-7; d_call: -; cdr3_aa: APRSTGEPPEGSRSYEQY
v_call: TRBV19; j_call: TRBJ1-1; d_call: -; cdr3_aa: ASNRGRNTEAF
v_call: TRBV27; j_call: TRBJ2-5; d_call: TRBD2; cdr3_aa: ASSFRPSGRAETQY
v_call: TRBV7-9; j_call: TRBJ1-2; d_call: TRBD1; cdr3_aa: ASSPETGSGYT
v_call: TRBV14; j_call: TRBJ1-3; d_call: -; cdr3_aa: ASSRTVATIY
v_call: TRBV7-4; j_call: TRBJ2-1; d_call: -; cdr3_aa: ASSPRRDYNEQF
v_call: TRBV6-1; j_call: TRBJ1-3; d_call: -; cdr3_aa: ASSSGAGPVSGNTIY
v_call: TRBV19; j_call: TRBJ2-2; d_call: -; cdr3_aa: ASSPQEILTGELF
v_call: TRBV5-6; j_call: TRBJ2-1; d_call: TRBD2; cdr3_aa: ASSRKGLAGGNEQF
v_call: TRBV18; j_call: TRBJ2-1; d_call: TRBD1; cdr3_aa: ASSQAGGLDNEQF
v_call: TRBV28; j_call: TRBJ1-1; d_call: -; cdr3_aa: ASHEGMNTEAF
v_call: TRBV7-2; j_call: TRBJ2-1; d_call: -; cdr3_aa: ASSFGTLGNEQF
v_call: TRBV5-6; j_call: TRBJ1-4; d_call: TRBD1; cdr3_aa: ASSSGQGAGEKLF
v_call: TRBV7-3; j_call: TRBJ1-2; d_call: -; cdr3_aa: ASSATSTGRYGYT
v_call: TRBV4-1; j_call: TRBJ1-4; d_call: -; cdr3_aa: ASRQNSQYGEKLF
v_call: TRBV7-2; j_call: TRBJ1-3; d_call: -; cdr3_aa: ASSASGNTIY
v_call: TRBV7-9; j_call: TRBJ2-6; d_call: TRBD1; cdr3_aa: ASSLTSGGYGANVLT
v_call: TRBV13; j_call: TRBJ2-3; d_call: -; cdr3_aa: ASSVRTSHITDTQY
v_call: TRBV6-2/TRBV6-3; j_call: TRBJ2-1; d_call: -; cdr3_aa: ASMQRPYTQEQF
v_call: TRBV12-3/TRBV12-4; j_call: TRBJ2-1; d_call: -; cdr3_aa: ASSLTTRRGNEQF
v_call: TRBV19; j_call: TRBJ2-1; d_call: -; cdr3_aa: ASSIRQGLPNEQF
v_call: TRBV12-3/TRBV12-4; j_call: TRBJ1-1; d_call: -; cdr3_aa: ASSLDTGPGTEAF
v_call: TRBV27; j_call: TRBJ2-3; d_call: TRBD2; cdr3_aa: ASSLTGTSGRGGTDTQY
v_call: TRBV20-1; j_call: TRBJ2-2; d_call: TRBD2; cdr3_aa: SARLAGGPGELF
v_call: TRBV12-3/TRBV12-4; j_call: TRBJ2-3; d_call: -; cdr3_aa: ASSLVPGFGRDTDTQY
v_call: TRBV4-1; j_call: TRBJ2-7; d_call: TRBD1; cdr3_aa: ASSQEGGPYEQY
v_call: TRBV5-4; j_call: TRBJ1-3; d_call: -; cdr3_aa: ASSFRDNGNTIY